These T cell receptor beta chains were read from a single sample in a study of shared clonotypes between healthy human individuals. Assay used: immunoSEQ multiplex PCR; TCRdb lists only in-frame clones, some missing. Counted here are roughly 2,000,000 clones, about 95% occurring once; the ten biggest clones make up under 1.5%. Sequencing used naive CD8+ T cells sorted from blood. The source is a young man in good health. Each CDR3 is given with its conserved first and last residue. The order of the fields is J gene, D gene, clone size, V gene, CDR3 DNA, CDR3 protein. The D gene is left open where the match is weak. Part of the rows lack a size; the others show once, few, many or a class for expanded clones.

J gene: TRBJ2-1; D gene: TRBD2; clone size: .; V gene: TRBV5-1; CDR3 DNA: TGCGCCAGCAGCTGGAGTCCTAGCGGGGGAGGGCGGAATGAGCAGTTCTTC; CDR3 protein: CASSWSPSGGGRNEQFF
J gene: TRBJ2-7; D gene: .; clone size: .; V gene: TRBV7-2; CDR3 DNA: TGTGCCAGCAGCCCAGGGCTTTGGAACGAGCAGTACTTC; CDR3 protein: CASSPGLWNEQYF
J gene: TRBJ1-5; D gene: .; clone size: .; V gene: TRBV28; CDR3 DNA: TGTGCCAGCAGTTTTCTATCGAGCAATCAGCCCCAGCATTTT; CDR3 protein: CASSFLSSNQPQHF
J gene: TRBJ2-7; D gene: .; clone size: .; V gene: TRBV28; CDR3 DNA: TGTGCCAGCAGTTTTGGTGCGTCCTACGAGCAGTACTTC; CDR3 protein: CASSFGASYEQYF
J gene: TRBJ2-3; D gene: TRBD2; clone size: .; V gene: TRBV27; CDR3 DNA: TGTGCCAGCAGTTCTGGGACTAGCCGCGCAGATACGCAGTATTTT; CDR3 protein: CASSSGTSRADTQYF
J gene: TRBJ1-2; D gene: .; clone size: .; V gene: TRBV27; CDR3 DNA: TGTGCCAGCAGCCTTGAGGGCTTCGGGTATGGCTACACCTTC; CDR3 protein: CASSLEGFGYGYTF
J gene: TRBJ2-7; D gene: TRBD2; clone size: .; V gene: TRBV5-1; CDR3 DNA: TGCGCCAGCAGCTTGACCAGGTTAGCGGGGGCCAACACCGACTACGAGCAGTACTTC; CDR3 protein: CASSLTRLAGANTDYEQYF
J gene: TRBJ2-7; D gene: .; clone size: few; V gene: TRBV6-5; CDR3 DNA: TGTGCCAGCAGTTACGGCAACTACGAGCAGTACTTC; CDR3 protein: CASSYGNYEQYF
J gene: TRBJ2-7; D gene: TRBD2; clone size: .; V gene: TRBV4-1; CDR3 DNA: TGCGCCAGCAGCCAAACTAGCGGCGAGCAGTACTTC; CDR3 protein: CASSQTSGEQYF
J gene: TRBJ2-3; D gene: .; clone size: once; V gene: TRBV5-4; CDR3 DNA: TGTGCCAGCAGCTTGGGGGGGTACACAGATACGCAGTATTTT; CDR3 protein: CASSLGGYTDTQYF
J gene: TRBJ1-1; D gene: .; clone size: .; V gene: TRBV25-1; CDR3 DNA: TGTGCCAGCAGTCAAAGGGGGGATACGTATGAAGCTTTCTTT; CDR3 protein: CASSQRGDTYEAFF
J gene: TRBJ2-7; D gene: TRBD1; clone size: .; V gene: TRBV18; CDR3 DNA: TGTGCCAGCTCACTTGCCGGGACAGGACTCGCCTCCTACGAGCAGTACTTC; CDR3 protein: CASSLAGTGLASYEQYF
J gene: TRBJ2-7; D gene: TRBD1; clone size: .; V gene: TRBV29-1; CDR3 DNA: TGCAGCGTTGGGACAGGGGGCACCTACGAGCAGTACTTC; CDR3 protein: CSVGTGGTYEQYF
J gene: TRBJ1-2; D gene: .; clone size: .; V gene: TRBV7-9; CDR3 DNA: TGTGCCAGCAGCTTCGTGGAGGGGAAGGATGGCTACACCTTC; CDR3 protein: CASSFVEGKDGYTF
J gene: TRBJ2-5; D gene: .; clone size: .; V gene: TRBV27; CDR3 DNA: TGTGCCAGCAGCCCGGGAGGGGGCTTATGGGAGACCCAGTACTTC; CDR3 protein: CASSPGGGLWETQYF
J gene: TRBJ2-7; D gene: TRBD1; clone size: .; V gene: TRBV6-5; CDR3 DNA: TGTGCCAGCAGTTTTACGGGACAGCCGTCTTACGAGCAGTACTTC; CDR3 protein: CASSFTGQPSYEQYF
J gene: TRBJ2-3; D gene: TRBD2; clone size: once; V gene: TRBV10-3; CDR3 DNA: TGTGCCATCGGTGGGGCTAGCGGATACACAGATACGCAGTATTTT; CDR3 protein: CAIGGASGYTDTQYF
J gene: TRBJ1-4; D gene: .; clone size: .; V gene: TRBV6-6; CDR3 DNA: TGTGCCAGCAGTCACGGACGGTGGGAGGATGAAAAACTGTTTTTT; CDR3 protein: CASSHGRWEDEKLFF
J gene: TRBJ1-1; D gene: .; clone size: .; V gene: TRBV9; CDR3 DNA: TGTGCCAGCAGCACCGACGGGGTTATGAACACTGAAGCTTTCTTT; CDR3 protein: CASSTDGVMNTEAFF
J gene: TRBJ2-5; D gene: .; clone size: .; V gene: TRBV7-9; CDR3 DNA: TGTGCCAGCAGCCCCCTCCACATGATCCAAGAGACCCAGTACTTC; CDR3 protein: CASSPLHMIQETQYF
J gene: TRBJ1-2; D gene: TRBD1; clone size: .; V gene: TRBV5-4; CDR3 DNA: TGTGCCAGCAGCTTCCCAGGGGGCGACTATGGCTACACCTTC; CDR3 protein: CASSFPGGDYGYTF